The 30 T cell receptor beta chains in this list originate from one sample, sequenced in a study of blood T cell repertoires in COVID-19. Profiling relied on immunoSEQ multiplex PCR, and the TCRdb table lists in-frame clones only, not all of them. Here the sample spans hundreds of thousands of clones, more than 75% being singletons. The sequencing input was PBMCs or T cells enriched from blood (not recorded which). The receptors shown here come from a young woman who had recovered from COVID-19.

This clone was observed many times. The chain couples TRBV30 to TRBJ2-7; weak D call: TRBD2 (6 bases). The germline gives CDR1 GTSNPN, CDR2 SVGIG (reference sequence). The CDR3 loop spans 12 amino acids. The V end was cut by 0 bases, the J end by 11 bases, with 14 bases between. Here the CDR3 DNA reads TGTGCCTGGAGTGTACTGTCGGGGGAGGAGTACTTC. Translating it yields CAWSVLSGEEYF.

This chain links TRBV7-2 with TRBJ1-1, with TRBD1 as a possible D gene (6 bases). CDR1 SGHTA and CDR2 FQGNSA come from the germline V gene. Trimming stripped 5 bases from V and 5 bases from J, with 15 bases between. CDR3 length equals 14 residues. The CDR3 coding sequence is TGTGCCAGCAGCATTTGGGGGCTGCGGACTGAAGCTTTCTTT. Translation: CASSIWGLRTEAFF.

The chain recombines TRBV10-1 with TRBJ1-1, with TRBD1 matching over 9 bases. The V and J ends lost 10 bases and 5 bases, in that order; junction bases with no gene match: 8. Germline CDR1 reads WNHNN; CDR2 reads SYGVQD (reference sequence). CDR3 length: 13 residues. CDR3 bases: TGCGCCACCCAACGACAGGGGGGGACTGAAGCTTTCTTT. Encoded protein: CATQRQGGTEAFF.

The chain uses TRBV30 and TRBJ2-2, with 8 nucleotides matching TRBD2. The germline gives CDR1 GTSNPN, CDR2 SVGIG (reference sequence). CDR3 length: 18 residues. Losses at the gene ends were 7 bases for V and 1 base for J; bases not matched to a gene: 17. The CDR3 bases are TGTGCCTACAAGTTAAAAAGGACTAGCCTTAAGAACACCGGGGAGCTGTTTTTT. Amino acids: CAYKLKRTSLKNTGELFF.

This clone was detected once. The genes are TRBV5-1 and TRBJ2-5, with 14 bases fitting TRBD2. J lost 5 bases, V lost 3 bases, and 9 bases had no gene match. The CDR3 totals 17 residues. Germline V CDR1 and CDR2: SGHRS, YFSETQ. CDR3 bases: TGCGCCAGCAGCTCAGGACTAGCGGGGGGCCCGCGGGAGACCCAGTACTTC. Its protein is CASSSGLAGGPRETQYF.

The chain employs TRBV7-9 and TRBJ1-1; D may be TRBD1 (6 bases). V lost 5 bases and J 5 bases, leaving 15 bases between the germline ends. Germline loops: CDR1 SEHNR, CDR2 FQNEAQ (reference sequence). The CDR3 spans 14 residues. CDR3 residues: CASSPVQGRTEAFF. CDR3 coding DNA: TGTGCCAGCAGCCCGGTTCAGGGGAGAACTGAAGCTTTCTTT.

This sequence joins TRBV19 and TRBJ1-4; 9 bases match TRBD1. This CDR3 region has 14 residues. V shed 6 bases, J shed 8 bases, and the junction held 7 bases outside the gene matches. From germline, CDR1 is LNHDA and CDR2 SQIVND (reference sequence). CDR3 sequence (DNA): TGTGCCAGTAGCCCACAGGGGGCGTCAGAAAAACTGTTTTTT. Encoded protein: CASSPQGASEKLFF.

V usage is TRBV5-1 and J usage is TRBJ2-5; TRBD2 aligns across 9 bases. CDR1 is SGHRS, CDR2 YFSETQ, per germline. The CDR3 loop spans 16 amino acids. The V gene end was trimmed by 0 bases and the J gene end by 7 bases; junction bases not matched to a gene: 10. DNA for the CDR3: TGCGCCAGCAGCTTGGATGTAGCGGGGGCCCGAGGGACCCAGTACTTC. It yields the protein CASSLDVAGARGTQYF.

The chain combines TRBV3-1 (or the pseudogene TRBV3-2) with TRBJ2-1; the match to TRBD2 covers 8 bases. The CDR3 has 16 residues. Germline V gives CDR1 LGHDT, CDR2 YNNKEL (reference sequence). Germline trimming cut 5 bases from V and 3 bases from J; bases unmatched to any gene: 9. CDR3 DNA: TGTGCCAGCAGCACAAGGGGGGGGACTAGCTACAATGAGCAGTTCTTC. This codes for CASSTRGGTSYNEQFF.

The rearrangement joins TRBV6-5 to TRBJ1-5, with no clear D. Germline-derived CDR1 and CDR2 are MNHEY and SVGAGI. The V gene lost 2 bases and the J gene lost 2 bases, with 13 bases spanning the gap. There are 16 residues in the CDR3. CDR3 sequence reads: CASSYGGSNGNQPQHF. CDR3 nucleotide sequence: TGTGCCAGCAGTTACGGAGGGAGCAACGGCAATCAGCCCCAGCATTTT.

This clone was found many times. The chain uses TRBV28 and TRBJ1-1, with no clear D. Germline CDR1 reads MDHEN; CDR2 reads SYDVKM. The CDR3 contains 14 residues. The V gene lost 3 bases and the J gene lost 0 bases, with 8 bases spanning the gap. CDR3: CASSLAAMNTEAFF. CDR3 nucleotide sequence: TGTGCCAGCAGTTTGGCGGCCATGAACACTGAAGCTTTCTTT.

V and J are TRBV24-1 and TRBJ1-2, with 8 bases lining up with TRBD1. The CDR3 is 15 amino acids. V dropped 5 bases and J dropped 1; count of bases not matched to a gene: 5. CDR1 and CDR2 from the germline V gene are KGHDR and SFDVKD. Here the CDR3 reads CATSGGTGHNYGYTF. The CDR3 nucleotides are TGTGCCACCAGTGGGGGGACAGGCCATAACTATGGCTACACCTTC.

This rearrangement joins TRBV10-3 to TRBJ1-1; D gene uncertain. This CDR3 contains 12 residues. CDR1 and CDR2 from the germline V gene are ENHRY and SYGVKD. Trimming left V 5 bases short and J 3 bases short, with 7 bases between. The CDR3: CAISPRDTEAFF. Here the CDR3 DNA reads TGTGCCATCAGTCCTCGGGACACTGAAGCTTTCTTT.

This chain connects TRBV28 to TRBJ2-7, with 7 positions matching TRBD2. Trimming cost V 5 bases and J 5 bases; bases outside gene matches: 9. This CDR3 spans 14 amino acids. CDR1 MDHEN and CDR2 SYDVKM come from the germline V gene. The CDR3: CASSPSGEGNEQYF. DNA of the CDR3: TGTGCCAGCAGTCCCTCGGGGGAGGGGAACGAGCAGTACTTC.

This chain joins TRBV5-6 and TRBJ1-5; TRBD1 matches 7 bases. The CDR3 contains 15 residues. Germline V gene data show CDR1 as SGHDT and CDR2 as YYEEEE. V shed 6 bases, J shed 5 bases, and the junction held 11 bases outside the gene matches. Written as DNA, the CDR3 is TGTGCCAGCACCTCGGGGCTAGGGGGCTATCAGCCCCAGCATTTT. Its protein product is CASTSGLGGYQPQHF.

The V gene is TRBV7-2, the J gene TRBJ1-5; D is possibly TRBD1 (6 bases). Per the germline V gene, CDR1 is SGHTA and CDR2 is FQGNSA. The V end was cut by 4 bases, the J end by 7 bases, with 14 bases between. This CDR3 is 14 amino acids long. CDR3 sequence reads: CASSSDRMAQPQHF. The CDR3 bases are TGTGCCAGCAGCTCTGACAGGATGGCCCAGCCCCAGCATTTT.

The chain joins TRBV14 to TRBJ2-6; 9 bases align to TRBD1. Germline loops: CDR1 SGHDN, CDR2 FVKESK. This CDR3 has 19 amino acids. J lost 3 bases, V lost 4 bases, and 13 bases had no gene match. The CDR3 DNA reads TGTGCCAGCAGCCGTGGACAGGGGCAAAAACATGGTGGGGCCAACGTCCTGACTTTC. Its protein product is CASSRGQGQKHGGANVLTF.

This sequence joins TRBV19 and TRBJ1-5, with D possibly matching TRBD1 (5 bases). V lost 2 bases to trimming and J lost 5 bases, with 10 bases between them. Germline V lookup: CDR1 LNHDA, CDR2 SQIVND (reference sequence). The CDR3 spans 14 residues. In DNA form, the CDR3 reads TGTGCCAGTAGTATATTATGGGGGGATCAGCCCCAGCATTTT. This codes for CASSILWGDQPQHF.

The table lists this clone with a few counts. V and J are TRBV15 and TRBJ1-3; D is perhaps TRBD1 (5 bases). CDR1 LNHNV and CDR2 YYDKDF come from the germline V gene (reference sequence). The CDR3 is 16 residues long. Trimming took 7 bases from V and 3 from J, leaving 19 bases between them. Written as DNA, the CDR3 is TGTGCCACCACCCCCCGAGGGACTCTCGTTGGAAACACCATATATTTT. Residues: CATTPRGTLVGNTIYF.

The gene calls are TRBV6-5 and TRBJ1-2; 11 bases line up with TRBD1. Germline V CDR1 and CDR2: MNHEY, SVGAGI. With V trimmed by 6 bases and J by 7 bases, 7 bases remained unmatched. The CDR3 totals 14 residues. CDR3 bases: TGTGCCAGCAGCCACCGGACAGGGGGCTCTGGCTACACCTTC. Protein sequence: CASSHRTGGSGYTF.

The chain has TRBV28 and TRBJ1-5; a possible D gene is TRBD1 (5 bases). CDR3 length: 14 amino acids. Trimming removed 5 bases from V and 5 bases from J, with 13 bases in between. Germline V lookup: CDR1 MDHEN, CDR2 SYDVKM. The CDR3 DNA reads as TGTGCCAGCAGTCGTGACAGATCAGATCAGCCCCAGCATTTT. This gives the protein CASSRDRSDQPQHF. Full variable domain (rest looked up from reference TRBV28 and TRBJ1-5): DVKVTQSSRYLVKRTGEKVFLECVQDMDHENMFWYRQDPGLGLRLIYFSYDVKMKEKGDIPEGYSVSREKKERFSLILESASTNQTSMYLCASSRDRSDQPQHFGDGTRLSIL.

The chain couples TRBV4-2 to TRBJ2-5, with D maybe TRBD2 (6 bases). This CDR3 region has 13 residues. Germline-derived CDR1 and CDR2 are LGHNA and YNFKEQ. Deletions cut 4 bases from V and 4 bases from J, with 10 bases between. The CDR3 DNA sequence: TGTGCCAGCAGCCCCCCGGGGGTAGAGACCCAGTACTTC. Amino acid sequence: CASSPPGVETQYF.

The chain recombines TRBV9 with TRBJ2-6; the D gene is possibly TRBD1 (6 bases). Germline V gene sequence: CDR1 SGDLS, CDR2 YYNGEE. This CDR3 spans 18 amino acids. Trimming removed 4 bases from V and 0 bases from J, with 17 bases in between. CDR3 DNA sequence: TGTGCCAGCAGCACCCAAACACAGGGAAACTCTGGGGCCAACGTCCTGACTTTC. Translated: CASSTQTQGNSGANVLTF. The full variable domain, completed using reference TRBV9 and TRBJ2-6, is DSGVTQTPKHLITATGQRVTLRCSPRSGDLSVYWYQQSLDQGLQFLIQYYNGEERAKGNILERFSAQQFPDLHSELNLSSLELGDSALYFCASSTQTQGNSGANVLTFGAGSRLTVL.

The V gene is TRBV5-1, the J gene TRBJ2-1; 10 nucleotides match TRBD1. Germline V gene sequence: CDR1 SGHRS, CDR2 YFSETQ. This CDR3 comprises 15 residues. The V segment lost 0 bases and the J segment 5 bases; nucleotides outside the gene matches: 2. The CDR3 DNA follows: TGCGCCAGCAGCTTGGGACAGGGGGCTCACAATGAGCAGTTCTTC. Protein: CASSLGQGAHNEQFF.

The chain links TRBV7-9 to TRBJ2-3, with D possibly TRBD1 on 5 matching bases. V was cut by 3 bases and J by 1 base, with 14 bases left in between. From germline, CDR1 is SEHNR and CDR2 FQNEAQ (reference sequence). This CDR3 has 16 residues. CDR3 in amino acids: CASSLGPGFGTDTQYF. As DNA, the CDR3 is TGTGCCAGCAGCTTGGGCCCAGGGTTCGGCACAGATACGCAGTATTTT.

The chain combines TRBV5-1 with TRBJ1-1, with a weak D call TRBD1 (5 bases). The CDR3 runs 14 residues. V lost 2 bases and J 3 bases, leaving 11 bases between the germline ends. CDR1 and CDR2 from the germline V gene are SGHRS and YFSETQ. The DNA for the CDR3 is TGCGCCAGCAGCTTAATAGGGGAAGACACTGAAGCTTTCTTT. The encoded protein is CASSLIGEDTEAFF.

The table lists this clone with a count of one. This sequence joins TRBV7-2 and TRBJ1-1; perhaps TRBD1 as D (6 bases). Between the trimmed V and J ends, which lost 2 bases and 0 bases, there was a span of 13 bases. This CDR3 comprises 16 residues. The germline CDR1 and CDR2 sequences are SGHTA and FQGNSA. In DNA, the CDR3 is TGTGCCAGCAGCTTAAGCCGGACAGTCATGAACACTGAAGCTTTCTTT. Its translation is CASSLSRTVMNTEAFF.

The CDR3 sequence is CASSPTGQDSNQPQHF. The DNA for the CDR3 is TGTGCCAGCAGTCCGACCGGACAGGATAGCAATCAGCCCCAGCATTTT. The chain employs TRBV27 and TRBJ1-5, with 7 bases matching TRBD1. Per the germline V gene, CDR1 is MNHEY and CDR2 is SMNVEV (reference sequence). CDR3 length: 16 amino acids. Unmatched junction bases numbered 7, after V lost 5 bases and J lost 0 bases.

This rearrangement joins TRBV30 to TRBJ1-1; D possibly corresponds to TRBD1 (6 bases). V was clipped by 2 bases and J by 0 bases, with 13 bases between them. The CDR3 length is 15 residues. Germline V gives CDR1 GTSNPN, CDR2 SVGIG (reference sequence). The chain's CDR3 is CAWSWGGALNTEAFF. CDR3 coding DNA: TGTGCCTGGAGTTGGGGGGGCGCCTTGAACACTGAAGCTTTCTTT.

This sequence joins TRBV7-9 and TRBJ1-5; 9 bases line up with TRBD1. The CDR3 sequence is 16 residues long. Germline-derived CDR1 and CDR2 are SEHNR and FQNEAQ (reference sequence). V was clipped by 1 base and J by 3 bases; unmatched bases: 4. Here the CDR3 reads CASSLEGTGYNQPQHF. As DNA, the CDR3 is TGTGCCAGCAGCTTAGAAGGGACAGGGTACAATCAGCCCCAGCATTTT.